The sequence of this T cell receptor beta chain was determined in a study of beta chain features in type 1 diabetes. The study's findings and limits: A moderate, significant TCRB CDR3 shortening appeared in type 1 diabetes across four CD4+ subsets. At VDJ recombination sites, type 1 diabetes patients had fewer insertions and more deleted nucleotides. Shorter templates may be favored by PCR, equally so in patients and controls.

Every isolated RNA sample was fully reverse transcribed, so sequencing captured expressed TCRB transcripts. Data came from immunoSEQ multiplex PCR; TCRdb stores just in-frame clones and leaves some out. The repertoire holds 350,000 or so clones, around 20% seen once, with 0.044% in the top ten. On this clone: As yet, its antigen is unknown.

CDR3 length: 16 residues. Germline CDR1 and CDR2: SEHNR and FQNEAQ (reference sequence). V was pared by 5 bases and J by 0 bases, with 14 bases between. This chain connects TRBV7-9 to TRBJ1-3; D is unclear. The source of this sequence is a woman aged 18-29 years in good health. Sequencing was done on a sample of naive CD4+ T cells from blood. CDR3 coding DNA: TGTGCCAGCAGCCGCGGGTTCCTAACCTCTGGAAACACCATATATTTT. It is translated as CASSRGFLTSGNTIYF.